What follows are 24 T cell receptor beta chains derived from one specimen sequenced in a study of blood T cell repertoires in COVID-19. Method: immunoSEQ multiplex PCR; TCRdb's copy keeps in-frame clones and lacks some. Of about 30,000 clones in the sample, roughly 80% were seen once. The specimen sequenced was peripheral blood. The receptors were sampled from a man of 80 years or more with acute or convalescent COVID-19.

V gene TRBV11-2 combines with J gene TRBJ2-3; perhaps TRBD2 as D (6 bases). The germline V gene has CDR1 SGHAT and CDR2 FQNNGV. Trimming cost V 1 base and J 2 bases, with 10 bases left between them. The CDR3 sequence is 15 residues long. This chain's CDR3 is CASSLVEGPTDTQYF. The CDR3 bases are TGTGCCAGCAGCTTAGTGGAGGGCCCCACAGATACGCAGTATTTT.

The CDR3 reads CASKGTYNEQFF. CDR3 sequence (DNA): TGTGCCAGTAAGGGGACCTACAATGAGCAGTTCTTC. The chain is built from TRBV19 and TRBJ2-1, with TRBD1 as a possible D gene (5 bases). Trimming shortened V by 7 bases and J by 2 bases, and 6 bases separated the two germline ends. Germline V lookup: CDR1 LNHDA, CDR2 SQIVND (reference sequence). CDR3 size: 12 residues.

The gene calls are TRBV6-2 or TRBV6-3 and TRBJ2-3; D perhaps matches TRBD2 (6 bases). This CDR3 has 14 residues. CDR1 MNHEY and CDR2 SVGEGT come from the germline V gene. V dropped 6 bases and J dropped 11 bases, with 21 bases sitting between them. CDR3 sequence reads: CASSRLGPVGGQYF. DNA of the CDR3: TGTGCCAGCAGCAGACTAGGCCCCGTGGGGGGGCAGTATTTT.

This CDR3 is CASSPNTGELFF. The CDR3 DNA follows: TGTGCCAGCAGCCCAAACACCGGGGAGCTGTTTTTT. The rearrangement links TRBV7-3 to TRBJ2-2; D is unresolved. The CDR3 has 12 residues. The V end was cut by 5 bases, the J end by 2 bases, with 3 bases between. CDR1 is SGHTA and CDR2 is FQGTGA in the germline V gene.

The V call is TRBV10-3, the J call TRBJ2-5; 7 bases fit TRBD1. This CDR3 contains 16 residues. The germline CDR1 and CDR2 sequences are ENHRY and SYGVKD. Trimming cost V 4 bases and J 3 bases; bases outside gene matches: 11. Here the CDR3 DNA reads TGTGCCATCAGTGTTGACAGGGCAGGTCTCGAAGAGACCCAGTACTTC. Amino acid sequence: CAISVDRAGLEETQYF.

The sample holds a few counts of this clone. The V call is TRBV25-1, the J call TRBJ2-5, with 10 bases identical to TRBD1. There are 15 residues in the CDR3. CDR1 is MGHDK, CDR2 SYGVNS, per germline. V lost 1 base, J lost 7 bases, and 6 bases stayed unmatched. CDR3 in DNA: TGTGCCAGCAGTGAATTCGGGACAGGGGTACCGACCCAGTACTTC. Amino acid sequence: CASSEFGTGVPTQYF.

The rearrangement joins TRBV20-1 to TRBJ2-3, with a tentative D call TRBD2 (5 bases). The CDR3 contains 11 residues. Germline-derived CDR1 and CDR2 are DFQATT and SNEGSKA (reference sequence). V gave up 7 bases and J gave up 2 bases, with 7 bases separating them. CDR3 coding DNA: TGCAGTGGGGAGACCACAGATACGCAGTATTTT. Its translation: CSGETTDTQYF.

This chain links TRBV30 with TRBJ2-3; TRBD1 aligns across 7 bases. Germline lookup yields CDR1 GTSNPN and CDR2 SVGIG (reference sequence). The CDR3 runs 16 residues. The V gene end was trimmed by 0 bases and the J gene end by 2 bases; junction bases not matched to a gene: 8. The CDR3 DNA is TGTGCCTGGAGTGTAAATAGGGGGCGCGACACAGATACGCAGTATTTT. Residues: CAWSVNRGRDTDTQYF.

The genes are TRBV4-1 and TRBJ1-5; D gene uncertain. Germline CDR1 and CDR2: MGHRA and YSYEKL. This CDR3 has 13 amino acids. Trimming took 0 bases from V and 6 from J, leaving 6 bases between them. In DNA, the CDR3 is TGCGCCAGCAGCCAAGAGGCGGGTCAGCCCCAGCATTTT. It encodes CASSQEAGQPQHF.

V is TRBV23-1 and J is TRBJ1-5; D not resolved. TRBV23-1 is assigned to the ORF class and has an uncertain function. The CDR3 loop spans 14 amino acids. V was cut by 8 bases and J by 6 bases, with 17 bases left in between. CDR3 DNA sequence: TGCGCCAGCCCTGGTCGGGGTCCGATTCAGCCCCAGCATTTT. Its translation: CASPGRGPIQPQHF.

The chain carries TRBV5-1 and TRBJ1-2; 7 bases fit TRBD1. CDR1 is SGHRS and CDR2 is YFSETQ in the germline V gene. This CDR3 has 14 residues. The V and J ends lost 0 bases and 5 bases, in that order; junction bases with no gene match: 4. The CDR3 DNA reads TGCGCCAGCAGCTTGGATGGGACAGAGTATGGCTACACCTTC. Encoded protein: CASSLDGTEYGYTF.

The chain combines TRBV11-2 with TRBJ1-1; D ambiguous. This CDR3 contains 12 residues. CDR1 and CDR2 from the germline V gene are SGHAT and FQNNGV. Trimming shortened V by 1 base and J by 10 bases, and 10 bases separated the two germline ends. The CDR3 spells CASSLGPFPAFF. CDR3 bases: TGTGCCAGCAGCTTAGGGCCTTTCCCAGCTTTCTTT.

The gene calls are TRBV19 and TRBJ2-3; TRBD2 matches 8 bases. With 5 bases clipped from V and 1 base from J, the junction kept 5 bases outside the gene matches. This CDR3 has 15 residues. Germline CDR1 is LNHDA and CDR2 is SQIVND (reference sequence). The CDR3 nucleotides are TGTGCCAGTAGTTTTTTCGGGAGGGGCACAGATACGCAGTATTTT. Protein product: CASSFFGRGTDTQYF. The variable domain in full, with the rest retrieved from reference TRBV19 and TRBJ2-3, is DGGITQSPKYLFRKEGQNVTLSCEQNLNHDAMYWYRQDPGQGLRLIYYSQIVNDFQKGDIAEGYSVSREKKESFPLTVTSAQKNPTAFYLCASSFFGRGTDTQYFGPGTRLTVL.

V gene TRBV7-8 combines with J gene TRBJ2-3; 11 bases match TRBD2. Trimming removed 3 bases from V and 5 bases from J; junction bases left unmatched: 1. The V gene's germline CDR1 is SGHVS and CDR2 FQNEAQ. CDR3 length: 14 residues. CDR3 DNA: TGTGCCAGCAGCTTTCTAGCGGGAGGAGATACGCAGTATTTT. It translates to CASSFLAGGDTQYF. The full variable domain, in which reference TRBV7-8 and TRBJ2-3 provide the parts outside the CDR3, is GAGVSQSPRYKVAKRGQDVALRCDPISGHVSLFWYQQALGQGPEFLTYFQNEAQLDKSGLPSDRFFAERPEGSVSTLKIQRTQQEDSAVYLCASSFLAGGDTQYFGPGTRLTVL.

This clone appeared a single time. The CDR3 here is CASIPGGGFVPEAFF. The CDR3 DNA is TGTGCCAGCATTCCGGGGGGCGGGTTCGTTCCTGAAGCTTTCTTT. The chain is built from TRBV6-5 and TRBJ1-1; weak D call: TRBD1 (6 bases). Germline V gives CDR1 MNHEY, CDR2 SVGAGI. Trimming cost V 7 bases and J 6 bases, with 21 bases left between them. This CDR3 contains 15 residues.

The V and J genes are TRBV9 and TRBJ2-5; TRBD1 aligns across 9 bases. The CDR3 is 14 residues long. V gave up 2 bases and J gave up 5 bases; unmatched junction bases: 4. Germline-derived CDR1 and CDR2 are SGDLS and YYNGEE. CDR3 sequence: CASSVTGGWETQYF. CDR3 nucleotides: TGTGCCAGCAGCGTCACAGGGGGCTGGGAGACCCAGTACTTC.

The chain recombines TRBV10-1 with TRBJ1-2; D may be TRBD1 (5 bases). Trimming left V 0 bases short and J 3 bases short, with 14 bases between. The germline gives CDR1 WNHNN, CDR2 SYGVQD (reference sequence). This CDR3 region has 16 residues. CDR3 region: CASSESGSRADYGYTF. The CDR3 region has the DNA TGCGCCAGCAGTGAGTCGGGGTCCAGGGCGGACTATGGCTACACCTTC.

This chain uses TRBV14 with TRBJ2-7; weak D call: TRBD2 (6 bases). The CDR3 is made up of 13 amino acids. Trimming took off 0 bases at V and 5 bases at J, with 8 bases between the two ends. CDR1 SGHDN and CDR2 FVKESK come from the germline V gene. CDR3 bases: TGTGCCAGCAGCCAAGATTGGGGGGACGAGCAGTACTTC. Encoded protein: CASSQDWGDEQYF.

This clone has more than one count but fewer than ten. The J gene is TRBJ1-5, the V gene TRBV7-6; no definite D call. The CDR3 length is 14 residues. Germline V gene sequence: CDR1 SGHVS, CDR2 FNYEAQ. Deletions cut 5 bases from V and 7 bases from J, with 15 bases between. The CDR3 DNA reads as TGTGCCAGCAGCCCCTCTACGGAGGGCCAGCCCCAGCATTTT. This gives the protein CASSPSTEGQPQHF. Looking up the rest from reference TRBV7-6 and TRBJ1-5 gives the full variable domain: GAGVSQSPRYKVTKRGQDVALRCDPISGHVSLYWYRQALGQGPEFLTYFNYEAQQDKSGLPNDRFSAERPEGSISTLTIQRTEQRDSAMYRCASSPSTEGQPQHFGDGTRLSIL.

The J gene is TRBJ1-3, the V gene TRBV5-4; TRBD1 is a possible D gene (5 bases). Germline V gene lookup returns CDR1 SGHNT and CDR2 YYREEE (reference sequence). V lost 2 bases and J lost 2, with 11 bases in between. The CDR3 has 15 amino acids. CDR3 in DNA: TGTGCCAGCAGCTTAAACAGGTCCCCTGGAAACACCATATATTTT. Amino acids: CASSLNRSPGNTIYF.

The CDR3: CAWRLMDRENYGYTF. The CDR3 DNA reads TGTGCCTGGAGGTTAATGGACAGGGAAAACTATGGCTACACCTTC. The rearrangement joins TRBV30 to TRBJ1-2, with TRBD1 matching over 8 bases. Germline loops: CDR1 GTSNPN, CDR2 SVGIG (reference sequence). There are 15 residues in the CDR3. V trimming: 3 bases; J trimming: 2 bases; junction bases outside the gene matches: 8.

This chain connects TRBV3-1 (or the pseudogene TRBV3-2) to TRBJ2-1, with 9 positions matching TRBD2. This CDR3 region has 14 residues. V lost 3 bases and J lost 3; bases outside the gene matches: 0. Germline V CDR1 and CDR2: LGHDT, YNNKEL (reference sequence). The CDR3 loop is CASSQTSGYNEQFF. The CDR3 nucleotides read TGTGCCAGCAGCCAGACTAGCGGCTACAATGAGCAGTTCTTC.

This chain connects TRBV30 to TRBJ2-2, with 12 bases that match TRBD2. The CDR3 extends over 15 amino acids. From germline, CDR1 is GTSNPN and CDR2 SVGIG (reference sequence). With 6 bases clipped from V and 4 bases from J, the junction kept 6 bases outside the gene matches. CDR3 region: CACDPSGRGTGELFF. DNA for the CDR3: TGTGCCTGTGATCCTAGCGGGAGGGGCACCGGGGAGCTGTTTTTT. The whole variable domain, filled in from reference TRBV30 and TRBJ2-2, reads SQTIHQWPATLVQPVGSPLSLECTVEGTSNPNLYWYRQAAGRGLQLLFYSVGIGQISSEVPQNLSASRPQDRQFILSSKKLLLSDSGFYLCACDPSGRGTGELFFGEGSRLTVL.

The chain is built from TRBV5-1 and TRBJ2-7; D ambiguous. Trimming shortened V by 4 bases and J by 3 bases, and 8 bases separated the two germline ends. This CDR3 comprises 12 residues. From germline, CDR1 is SGHRS and CDR2 YFSETQ. The CDR3 region has the DNA TGCGCCAGCAGCCAGCCAGGCTACGAGCAGTACTTC. Translated, it gives CASSQPGYEQYF.